The 32 T cell receptor beta chains below all came from one sample that was sequenced in a study of CD8+ T cells in alopecia areata. Sequencing relied on a cDNA template that was reverse transcribed from extracted RNA. The protocol was immunoSEQ multiplex PCR, while the TCRdb copy is restricted to in-frame clones and leaves out a portion. This sample has some 210,000 clones; 57% occur once, and the top ten carry approximately 0.44%. Here the sequenced sample was CD4+ T cells sorted from blood, taken at week 0. The origin of the receptors is a human donor with alopecia areata.

The chain recombines TRBV14 with TRBJ2-3, with D possibly being TRBD1 or TRBD2 (6 bases each). The germline V and J ends were trimmed by 4 bases and 0 bases, with 14 bases remaining between them. From germline, CDR1 is SGHDN and CDR2 FVKESK. CDR3 length equals 16 residues. CDR3 coding DNA: TGTGCCAGCAGCCGGGGGCGCGGGATTAGCACAGATACGCAGTATTTT. Its translation: CASSRGRGISTDTQYF. The full variable domain, with the rest looked up from reference TRBV14 and TRBJ2-3, is EAGVTQFPSHSVIEKGQTVTLRCDPISGHDNLYWYRRVMGKEIKFLLHFVKESKQDESGMPNNRFLAERTGGTYSTLKVQPAELEDSGVYFCASSRGRGISTDTQYFGPGTRLTVL.

The gene calls are TRBV6-5 and TRBJ1-5; 7 bases fit TRBD1. The length of the CDR3 is 14 residues. Per the germline V gene, CDR1 is MNHEY and CDR2 is SVGAGI. The V gene end was trimmed by 6 bases and the J gene end by 2 bases; junction bases not matched to a gene: 4. For the CDR3, the DNA is TGTGCCAGCAGATCCCAGGGGGGCAATCAGCCCCAGCATTTT. The encoded protein is CASRSQGGNQPQHF.

This chain links TRBV6-1 with TRBJ2-7, with TRBD1 matching 10 bases. J lost 4 bases, V lost 5 bases, and 5 bases had no gene match. The CDR3 sequence is 14 residues long. Germline V gives CDR1 MNHNS, CDR2 SASEGT. In nucleotides, the CDR3 is TGTGCCAGCAGTTGGACAGGGGGGGAATACGAGCAGTACTTC. This codes for CASSWTGGEYEQYF.

This clone was detected a few times. The V gene is TRBV11-1, the J gene TRBJ2-7, with D possibly TRBD1 on 5 matching bases. The CDR3 totals 11 residues. V was clipped by 2 bases and J by 10 bases, with 9 bases between them. From germline, CDR1 is SGHAT and CDR2 FQDESV (reference sequence). DNA for the CDR3: TGTGCCAGCAGCTTACAGGGCCCCCAGTACTTC. Protein: CASSLQGPQYF.

This clone was observed a single time. The junction departs from the called germline gene at one end, perhaps through a read error. The chain joins TRBV11-3 to TRBJ2-7; 7 bases match TRBD1. CDR1 is SGHNT and CDR2 is YENEEA in the germline V gene. The CDR3 totals 16 residues. CDR3 sequence (DNA): TGTGCCAGCAGCTTAGTCCTAGACAGGGATCCTCCTTCCGCCCGCTTC. Translating it yields CASSLVLDRDPPSARF.

This chain connects TRBV7-6 to TRBJ2-7, with 9 bases aligning to TRBD1. Germline V lookup: CDR1 SGHVS, CDR2 FNYEAQ. The CDR3 covers 16 residues. Losses at the gene ends were 4 bases for V and 3 bases for J; bases not matched to a gene: 10. The CDR3 bases are TGTGCCAGCAGCTCCCGGACAGGGGAAAAATACTACGAGCAGTACTTC. Residues: CASSSRTGEKYYEQYF.

The chain links TRBV7-2 to TRBJ1-5; no reliable D call. The CDR3 totals 14 residues. Germline V gene lookup returns CDR1 SGHTA and CDR2 FQGNSA. V was shortened by 5 bases and J by 2 bases, with 10 bases between the two germline ends. CDR3 sequence: CASSNRAGNQPQHF. The CDR3 DNA follows: TGTGCCAGCAGCAACCGGGCCGGCAATCAGCCCCAGCATTTT.

V gene TRBV7-2 combines with J gene TRBJ1-5; a weak D match, TRBD1 (5 bases). V lost 3 bases and J 3 bases, leaving 15 bases between the germline ends. The CDR3 is 16 amino acids. Germline-derived CDR1 and CDR2 are SGHTA and FQGNSA. Here the CDR3 DNA reads TGTGCCAGCAGCTTTTCCGGGGGACCGAACAATCAGCCCCAGCATTTT. Translating gives CASSFSGGPNNQPQHF.

CDR3 in DNA: TGTGCCAGCAAACCAGAAGAGAACAGGCGGGCTTTCTTT. Residues: CASKPEENRRAFF. V is TRBV2 and J is TRBJ1-1; D might be TRBD1 (5 bases). The CDR3 consists of 13 residues. Germline V gene lookup returns CDR1 SNHLY and CDR2 FYNNEI. Trimming stripped 7 bases from V and 11 bases from J, with 20 bases between.

The CDR3 DNA reads as TGCGCCAGCAGCCTCGGGACAGGACCTAACTATGGCTACACCTTC. Its translation: CASSLGTGPNYGYTF. The chain has TRBV5-1 and TRBJ1-2, with 8 bases aligning to TRBD1. This CDR3 contains 15 residues. The V gene end was trimmed by 4 bases and the J gene end by 0 bases; junction bases not matched to a gene: 5. CDR1 is SGHRS, CDR2 YFSETQ, per germline. Supplemented by reference TRBV5-1 and TRBJ1-2, the full variable domain reads KAGVTQTPRYLIKTRGQQVTLSCSPISGHRSVSWYQQTPGQGLQFLFEYFSETQRNKGNFPGRFSGRQFSNSRSEMNVSTLELGDSALYLCASSLGTGPNYGYTFGSGTRLTVV.

This clone came up a few times. At the DNA level, this CDR3 is encoded by other sequences in the same sample as well. This rearrangement joins TRBV30 to TRBJ2-7; D is unresolved. Germline V gene lookup returns CDR1 GTSNPN and CDR2 SVGIG (reference sequence). The CDR3 totals 11 residues. V was pared by 0 bases and J by 7 bases, with 7 bases between. The CDR3 coding sequence is TGTGCCTGGAGTGTAAGGTGGGAGCAGTACTTC. Translating it yields CAWSVRWEQYF. The whole variable domain, remainder taken from reference TRBV30 and TRBJ2-7, is SQTIHQWPATLVQPVGSPLSLECTVEGTSNPNLYWYRQAAGRGLQLLFYSVGIGQISSEVPQNLSASRPQDRQFILSSKKLLLSDSGFYLCAWSVRWEQYFGPGTRLTVT.

V is TRBV29-1 and J is TRBJ2-1; D might be TRBD2 (5 bases). CDR1 is SQVTM, CDR2 ANQGSEA, per germline. Between the trimmed V and J ends, which lost 5 bases and 6 bases, there was a span of 17 bases. CDR3 size: 14 residues. CDR3 DNA sequence: TGCAGCGTTTCTAGACGGGGTCTGAGCAATGAGCAGTTCTTC. This codes for CSVSRRGLSNEQFF.

This clone was detected once. The V gene is TRBV5-1, the J gene TRBJ1-2; D not resolved. Germline V gives CDR1 SGHRS, CDR2 YFSETQ. The CDR3 has 13 residues. The germline V and J ends were trimmed by 7 bases and 0 bases, with 10 bases remaining between them. The CDR3 sequence is CASGHSANYGYTF. The CDR3 DNA sequence: TGCGCCAGCGGGCACAGCGCTAACTATGGCTACACCTTC.

The rearrangement joins TRBV12-2 to TRBJ2-5; the listed D gene, TRBD2, was not tested against the DNA. TRBV12-2 is marked as a pseudogene. The CDR3 totals 21 residues. The CDR3, as DNA: TGTGCAAGTCGCCTCTCCCTTCCTAGCGGGAGGACGGGGCGTGTGTGGGAGACCCAGTACTTC. Translation: CASRLSLPSGRTGRVWETQYF.

This clone was seen only a few times. J is TRBJ2-7 and V is TRBV20-1; D is uncertain. V shed 6 bases and J shed 3 bases, with 9 bases lying between them. Germline values: CDR1 DFQATT, CDR2 SNEGSKA (reference sequence). CDR3 size: 11 residues. CDR3 coding DNA: TGCAGTGCCGTGGACGTCTACGAGCAGTACTTC. Translating it yields CSAVDVYEQYF.

This clone came up many times. J is TRBJ2-3 and V is TRBV29-1, with TRBD2 matching 9 bases. After removal of 3 bases from V and 3 bases from J, the junction contained 1 base not matched to a gene. The germline gives CDR1 SQVTM, CDR2 ANQGSEA. This CDR3 comprises 13 residues. Here the CDR3 DNA reads TGCAGCGTTGAGAGCGGGAGGACAGATACGCAGTATTTT. Amino acids: CSVESGRTDTQYF.

The chain links TRBV9 to TRBJ2-3; no firm D call. This CDR3 comprises 13 residues. V dropped 0 bases and J dropped 4 bases, with 6 bases sitting between them. Germline V lookup: CDR1 SGDLS, CDR2 YYNGEE. This chain's CDR3 is CASSVDVADTQYF. CDR3 coding DNA: TGTGCCAGCAGCGTAGATGTCGCAGATACGCAGTATTTT. The variable domain in full, completed from reference TRBV9 and TRBJ2-3, reads DSGVTQTPKHLITATGQRVTLRCSPRSGDLSVYWYQQSLDQGLQFLIQYYNGEERAKGNILERFSAQQFPDLHSELNLSSLELGDSALYFCASSVDVADTQYFGPGTRLTVL.

The V and J genes are TRBV29-1 and TRBJ2-7, with unresolved D. The CDR3 has 13 amino acids. Germline CDR1 is SQVTM and CDR2 is ANQGSEA. Trimming pared 4 bases from V and 5 bases from J, leaving 15 bases between. The CDR3 DNA is TGCAGCGTTGCGGTTAACCCCCTTAACGAGCAGTACTTC. It translates to CSVAVNPLNEQYF.

The rearrangement uses TRBV7-8 and TRBJ2-6; 8 bases match TRBD2. This CDR3 spans 15 amino acids. Per germline, CDR1 SGHVS and CDR2 FQNEAQ. Trimming took 8 bases from V and 2 from J; bases not matched to a gene: 5. The CDR3, as DNA: TGTGCCAGCGCCTACGGGGGGGCTGGGGCCAACGTCCTGACTTTC. Protein sequence: CASAYGGAGANVLTF.

V usage is TRBV29-1 and J usage is TRBJ1-1; D unresolved. Between the trimmed V and J ends, which lost 4 bases and 1 base, there was a span of 13 bases. Germline lookup yields CDR1 SQVTM and CDR2 ANQGSEA. The CDR3 has 14 amino acids. CDR3: CSVARVLANTEAFF. DNA of the CDR3: TGCAGCGTTGCTCGGGTCCTGGCGAACACTGAAGCTTTCTTT. Together with reference TRBV29-1 and TRBJ1-1, the CDR3 gives the full variable domain: SAVISQKPSRDICQRGTSLTIQCQVDSQVTMMFWYRQQPGQSLTLIATANQGSEATYESGFVIDKFPISRPNLTFSTLTVSNMSPEDSSIYLCSVARVLANTEAFFGQGTRLTVV.

DNA for the CDR3: TGTGCCTGGAACGACAGGGGGAGTGGTACGCAGTATTTT. Translating gives CAWNDRGSGTQYF. The chain carries TRBV30 and TRBJ2-3, with 9 bases aligning to TRBD1. The germline V gene encodes CDR1 GTSNPN and CDR2 SVGIG (reference sequence). The V gene end was trimmed by 4 bases and the J gene end by 8 bases; junction bases not matched to a gene: 7. The CDR3 is 13 amino acids.

The chain employs TRBV4-1 and TRBJ1-5; D gene unclear. Trimming stripped 2 bases from V and 4 bases from J, with 12 bases between. CDR1 and CDR2 (germline): MGHRA, YSYEKL. The CDR3 is made up of 15 amino acids. CDR3 amino acids: CASSQSLVLNQPQHF. In DNA form, the CDR3 reads TGCGCCAGCAGCCAATCCCTAGTCCTGAATCAGCCCCAGCATTTT.

This clone occurred a few times. The chain is built from TRBV30 and TRBJ1-1, with 7 nucleotides matching TRBD1. The germline CDR1 and CDR2 sequences are GTSNPN and SVGIG (reference sequence). The CDR3 totals 15 residues. Trimming at V came to 8 bases and at J to 1 base, leaving 13 bases not matched to a gene. Here the CDR3 reads CARGQVNTQNTEAFF. The CDR3 DNA sequence: TGTGCCCGAGGACAGGTCAACACCCAGAACACTGAAGCTTTCTTT.

This clone was seen once. The J gene is TRBJ2-1, the V gene TRBV11-2, with D perhaps TRBD1 or TRBD2 (5 bases each). Germline loops: CDR1 SGHAT, CDR2 FQNNGV. The ends were cut back, 5 bases at V and 10 bases at J, with 15 bases in the middle. CDR3 length: 13 amino acids. CDR3 bases: TGTGCCAGCAGCCCGGGACGGGCTAACGAGCAGTTCTTC. Its translation: CASSPGRANEQFF.

The rearrangement joins TRBV18 to TRBJ2-1; 11 bases map to TRBD1. The CDR3 is made up of 15 amino acids. After removal of 5 bases from V and 6 bases from J, the junction contained 6 bases not matched to a gene. The V gene's germline CDR1 is KGHSH and CDR2 LQKENI. As DNA, the CDR3 is TGTGCCAGCTCAGCCACCGGGACAGGGGGCAATGAGCAGTTCTTC. This encodes CASSATGTGGNEQFF.

The J gene is TRBJ2-6, the V gene TRBV6-1; D remains unclear. Germline V CDR1 and CDR2: MNHNS, SASEGT. This CDR3 has 14 residues. Trimming removed 2 bases from V and 1 base from J, with 3 bases in between. CDR3 in amino acids: CASSEMSGANVLTF. Written as DNA, the CDR3 is TGTGCCAGCAGTGAAATGTCTGGGGCCAACGTCCTGACTTTC.

The chain links TRBV2 to TRBJ2-1, with 8 bases matching TRBD1. Germline loops: CDR1 SNHLY, CDR2 FYNNEI. CDR3 size: 13 residues. The junction had 2 bases not matched to a gene; V was cut back by 6 bases and J by 4 bases. CDR3 amino acids: CASSQGAYNEQFF. Here the CDR3 DNA reads TGTGCCAGCAGCCAGGGGGCGTACAATGAGCAGTTCTTC.

The chain is built from TRBV30 and TRBJ1-4; D call uncertain. CDR1 is GTSNPN and CDR2 is SVGIG in the germline V gene (reference sequence). This CDR3 has 14 amino acids. Trimming left V 3 bases short and J 6 bases short, with 14 bases between. The DNA for the CDR3 is TGTGCCTGGAGCTCCGAACCGAGGGATGAAAAACTGTTTTTT. Protein: CAWSSEPRDEKLFF.

V and J are TRBV7-9 and TRBJ1-1; D is unclear. CDR1 is SEHNR, CDR2 FQNEAQ, per germline (reference sequence). Trimming removed 3 bases at V and 1 base at J, with 6 bases between. This CDR3 spans 13 amino acids. This CDR3 is CASSLARNTEAFF. In DNA, the CDR3 is TGTGCCAGCAGCTTGGCGAGGAACACTGAAGCTTTCTTT.

The chain couples TRBV2 to TRBJ2-1; D ambiguous. Trimming took off 1 base at V and 1 base at J, with 5 bases between the two ends. Germline-derived CDR1 and CDR2 are SNHLY and FYNNEI. The CDR3 runs 14 residues. CDR3 sequence: CASSEEASYNEQFF. CDR3 sequence (DNA): TGTGCCAGCAGTGAAGAGGCGTCCTACAATGAGCAGTTCTTC. Drawing the rest from reference TRBV2 and TRBJ2-1, the complete variable domain is EPEVTQTPSHQVTQMGQEVILRCVPISNHLYFYWYRQILGQKVEFLVSFYNNEISEKSEIFDDQFSVERPDGSNFTLKIRSTKLEDSAMYFCASSEEASYNEQFFGPGTRLTVL.

The chain uses TRBV5-4 and TRBJ2-3; D unclear. The CDR3 runs to 11 residues. V lost 4 bases to trimming and J lost 2 bases, with 2 bases between them. Germline V gives CDR1 SGHNT, CDR2 YYREEE (reference sequence). The CDR3 loop is CASSTTDTQYF. Written as DNA, the CDR3 is TGTGCCAGCAGCACCACAGATACGCAGTATTTT.

The rearrangement uses TRBV6-5 and TRBJ2-1; D is possibly TRBD1 (5 bases). V was cut by 6 bases and J by 10 bases, with 19 bases left in between. The CDR3 extends over 14 amino acids. Germline assignment: CDR1 MNHEY and CDR2 SVGAGI. The CDR3 spells CASRGLGLGLEQFF. The CDR3 nucleotides are TGTGCCAGCAGGGGTTTGGGATTGGGGCTAGAGCAGTTCTTC.